The next 31 T cell receptor beta chains were all read from a single sample in a study of metastatic and nonmetastatic thyroid tumors. TCRdb re-called clones from the PCR reads using MiXCR. The data contain over 20,000 clones, over 9% of them seen just once; the ten biggest clones take up 5.5% to 7.5%. Thyroid surgery was preceded by no treatment in any patient. Sequenced: blood. Source of these receptors: a male donor with papillary thyroid cancer or a benign thyroid nodule (not recorded which). Some clones in this sample may be carry-over from other donors' samples.

V is TRBV20-1 and J is TRBJ1-2; D may be TRBD1 (6 bases). V lost 3 bases and J 4 bases, leaving 18 bases between the germline ends. This CDR3 region has 15 residues. Looked up from germline, CDR1 is DFQATT and CDR2 is SNEGSKA (reference sequence). CDR3 loop: CSARGGSGAGYGYTF. CDR3 nucleotides: TGCAGTGCTAGGGGGGGCTCTGGGGCCGGCTATGGCTACACCTTC.

This clone is medium-sized. This chain connects TRBV6-1 to TRBJ2-1; D is unclear. The CDR3 has 13 amino acids. Germline CDR1 reads MNHNS; CDR2 reads SASEGT. Deletions cut 3 bases from V and 5 bases from J, with 8 bases between. CDR3 coding DNA: TGTGCCAGCAGTGATGTGGGTGACAATGAGCAGTTCTTC. Translating gives CASSDVGDNEQFF.

This clone was found many times. The CDR3 reads CASTWDGANTGELFF. CDR3 nucleotides: TGTGCCAGCACCTGGGACGGAGCGAACACCGGGGAGCTGTTTTTT. V is TRBV2 and J is TRBJ2-2; D tentatively reads TRBD1 or TRBD2 (5 bases each). The CDR3 covers 15 residues. The V gene lost 7 bases and the J gene lost 0 bases, with 12 bases spanning the gap. The germline V gene encodes CDR1 SNHLY and CDR2 FYNNEI.

This clone was seen at least ten times. The chain is built from TRBV3-1 and TRBJ2-1; either TRBD1 or TRBD2 may fit D (5 bases each). The V gene's germline CDR1 is LGHDT and CDR2 YNNKEL (reference sequence). The CDR3 totals 11 residues. V gave up 3 bases and J gave up 8 bases, with 5 bases separating them. The CDR3, as DNA: TGTGCCAGCAGCCAGGGGGATGAGCAGTTCTTC. Protein sequence: CASSQGDEQFF.

This clone has a count of ten or more. The rearrangement links TRBV9 to TRBJ2-1; 10 positions agree with TRBD2. V lost 2 bases, J lost 2 bases, and 7 bases stayed unmatched. CDR3 size: 17 residues. Germline CDR1 and CDR2: SGDLS and YYNGEE. The CDR3 here is CASSVTSGITAYNEQFF. The CDR3 coding sequence is TGTGCCAGCAGCGTTACTAGCGGGATCACGGCCTACAATGAGCAGTTCTTC.

This chain joins TRBV9 and TRBJ2-1, with 10 bases that match TRBD2. The CDR3 is 15 amino acids. V gave up 3 bases and J gave up 3 bases; unmatched junction bases: 3. The germline CDR1 and CDR2 sequences are SGDLS and YYNGEE. Written as DNA, the CDR3 is TGTGCCAGCAGCGAGCGGGAGGGGCTCTACAATGAGCAGTTCTTC. This codes for CASSEREGLYNEQFF.

This clone was observed many times. The chain recombines TRBV29-1 with TRBJ2-2; 9 bases are shared with TRBD2. J gave up 3 bases and V 5 bases, and 4 bases lay outside the gene matches. Per germline, CDR1 SQVTM and CDR2 ANQGSEA. CDR3 size: 14 residues. DNA of the CDR3: TGCAGCGTTACTAGCGGGTGGGACACCGGGGAGCTGTTTTTT. It is translated as CSVTSGWDTGELFF.

In this sample, this clone turned up many times. The chain joins TRBV18 to TRBJ1-5; D gene unclear. From germline, CDR1 is KGHSH and CDR2 LQKENI. The length of the CDR3 is 13 residues. The V end lost 2 bases, the J end lost 3 bases, and 5 bases lay between the germline ends. This chain's CDR3 is CASSPGNNQPQHF. The CDR3 region has the DNA TGTGCCAGCTCACCAGGGAACAATCAGCCCCAGCATTTT.

The sample holds many counts of this clone. The chain uses TRBV5-1 and TRBJ2-1, with 12 bases aligning to TRBD1. Germline values: CDR1 SGHRS, CDR2 YFSETQ. Losses at the gene ends were 5 bases for V and 9 bases for J; bases not matched to a gene: 9. This CDR3 region has 15 residues. The CDR3: CASSVAGQGAGEQFF. CDR3 coding DNA: TGCGCCAGCAGTGTGGCGGGACAGGGGGCTGGTGAGCAGTTCTTC. The whole variable domain, filled in from reference TRBV5-1 and TRBJ2-1, reads KAGVTQTPRYLIKTRGQQVTLSCSPISGHRSVSWYQQTPGQGLQFLFEYFSETQRNKGNFPGRFSGRQFSNSRSEMNVSTLELGDSALYLCASSVAGQGAGEQFFGPGTRLTVL.

This clone was detected ten times or more. Possible read error: a much larger clone is one base away. The chain recombines TRBV30 with TRBJ1-2; the D is unclear. Germline CDR1 is GTSNPN and CDR2 is SVGIG (reference sequence). The length of the CDR3 is 13 residues. The CDR3 loop reads CAWSDPGSYGYAF. In DNA form, the CDR3 reads TGTGCCTGGAGCGACCCGGGGAGCTATGGCTACGCCTTC.

The chain couples TRBV20-1 to TRBJ2-3, with 7 bases that match TRBD1. This CDR3 is built from 14 residues. Unmatched junction bases numbered 14, after V lost 3 bases and J lost 11 bases. From germline, CDR1 is DFQATT and CDR2 SNEGSKA (reference sequence). The CDR3, as DNA: TGCAGTGCTAGTAGGACAGGAATCGTCGATGTGCAGTATTTT. This translates into CSASRTGIVDVQYF.

This clone was recorded a few times. A much larger clone differs by one base, so this may be a read error. Other DNA sequences in this specimen translate into the identical CDR3. This chain links TRBV27 with TRBJ1-2; 9 bases are shared with TRBD1. This CDR3 is built from 17 residues. Germline V gives CDR1 MNHEY, CDR2 SMNVEV (reference sequence). The ends lost 7 bases at V and 6 bases at J; junction bases unmatched: 18. The CDR3 DNA reads TGTGCCAGCACACCTGCGGGACAGGGTTTCAGGAACCATGGCTACACCTTC. Translation: CASTPAGQGFRNHGYTF.

By share, this clone counts as medium-sized. The chain carries TRBV27 and TRBJ2-3; TRBD2 matches 9 bases. This CDR3 region has 17 residues. Trimming cost V 3 bases and J 3 bases; bases outside gene matches: 10. Germline CDR1 and CDR2: MNHEY and SMNVEV (reference sequence). The CDR3 nucleotides are TGTGCCAGCAGTTTTCCCTTGCGGGAGGGCCAGACAGATACGCAGTATTTT. The encoded protein is CASSFPLREGQTDTQYF.

This clone came up many times. This chain joins TRBV3-1 and TRBJ1-2; no clear D gene. The CDR3 is 12 amino acids. Germline CDR1 reads LGHDT; CDR2 reads YNNKEL (reference sequence). The germline V and J ends were trimmed by 3 bases and 8 bases, with 10 bases remaining between them. The CDR3 sequence is CASSQAGWGYTF. For the CDR3, the DNA is TGTGCCAGCAGCCAGGCGGGGTGGGGCTACACCTTC.

This clone was observed many times. The sample contains more than one DNA sequence encoding this CDR3. The rearrangement links TRBV5-1 to TRBJ2-2; D uncertain. Per germline, CDR1 SGHRS and CDR2 YFSETQ. The ends were cut back, 0 bases at V and 1 base at J, with 4 bases in the middle. This CDR3 is built from 14 residues. DNA for the CDR3: TGCGCCAGCAGCTTGGCCGAGAACACCGGGGAGCTGTTTTTT. The encoded protein is CASSLAENTGELFF.

This clone is labeled medium-sized. The chain couples TRBV6-5 to TRBJ2-7, with a weak D call TRBD2 (5 bases). Germline assignment: CDR1 MNHEY and CDR2 SVGAGI. CDR3 length: 18 residues. Trimming removed 7 bases at V and 4 bases at J, with 29 bases between. The CDR3 coding sequence is TGTGCCAGCATATTTCTTGGGCCTACCCTGGGTACGGGATACGAGCAGTACTTC. Its translation: CASIFLGPTLGTGYEQYF.

The table lists this clone with many counts. The chain joins TRBV3-1 to TRBJ2-1, with D perhaps TRBD1 (6 bases). V was clipped by 8 bases and J by 6 bases, with 17 bases between them. The germline gives CDR1 LGHDT, CDR2 YNNKEL (reference sequence). The length of the CDR3 is 14 residues. CDR3 in amino acids: CASGGVNRANEQFF. CDR3 in DNA: TGTGCCAGCGGAGGCGTTAACAGGGCCAATGAGCAGTTCTTC.

This clone was seen at least ten times. The V gene is TRBV29-1, the J gene TRBJ1-2; 8 nucleotides agree with TRBD1. This CDR3 spans 12 amino acids. Germline CDR1 is SQVTM and CDR2 is ANQGSEA. Trimming removed 2 bases from V and 7 bases from J; junction bases left unmatched: 3. As DNA, the CDR3 is TGCAGCGTTGAAATCACAGGGGGTGGCTACACCTTC. Translation: CSVEITGGGYTF.

By proportion, this clone is medium-sized. V usage is TRBV6-5 and J usage is TRBJ1-1; D not resolved. The CDR3 covers 11 residues. Germline V lookup: CDR1 MNHEY, CDR2 SVGAGI. Trimming removed 2 bases from V and 6 bases from J, with 4 bases in between. The CDR3 here is CASSYRPEAFF. CDR3 DNA sequence: TGTGCCAGCAGTTACAGACCTGAAGCTTTCTTT.

This sequence joins TRBV7-2 and TRBJ2-3; 7 nucleotides line up with TRBD1. The CDR3 extends over 13 amino acids. The germline V gene encodes CDR1 SGHTA and CDR2 FQGNSA. J was trimmed by 4 bases and V by 3 bases; bases with no gene match: 1. CDR3 sequence: CASSFGTADTQYF. For the CDR3, the DNA is TGTGCCAGCAGCTTCGGGACAGCAGATACGCAGTATTTT.

By proportion, this clone is medium-sized. The chain has TRBV12-3 or TRBV12-4 and TRBJ2-1, with 11 bases fitting TRBD2. Trimming removed 6 bases from V and 3 bases from J; junction bases left unmatched: 4. The CDR3 loop spans 15 amino acids. CDR3 sequence: CASSYTSGSYNEQFF. DNA of the CDR3: TGTGCCAGCAGCTATACTAGCGGGAGCTACAATGAGCAGTTCTTC.

This clone ranks as medium-sized. CDR3 sequence: CASSLGGGLFF. In nucleotides, the CDR3 is TGTGCCAGCAGCCTGGGAGGGGGACTGTTCTTC. This chain uses TRBV28 with TRBJ2-1; a possible D gene is TRBD2 (7 bases). This CDR3 has 11 amino acids. Trimming stripped 6 bases from V and 15 bases from J, with 15 bases between. In germline, CDR1 is MDHEN, CDR2 SYDVKM.

A few counts support this clone. The rearrangement links TRBV12-3 or TRBV12-4 to TRBJ2-3; D not certain. The CDR3 length is 14 residues. Trimming took off 3 bases at V and 2 bases at J, with 9 bases between the two ends. The CDR3 sequence is CASSFEVLTDTQYF. The CDR3 nucleotides are TGTGCCAGCAGTTTTGAGGTTCTCACAGATACGCAGTATTTT.

This clone was detected only a few times. The chain recombines TRBV19 with TRBJ1-4; possibly TRBD1 for D (5 bases). The germline V and J ends were trimmed by 6 bases and 10 bases, with 15 bases remaining between them. The CDR3 sequence is 13 residues long. CDR1 is LNHDA, CDR2 SQIVND, per germline (reference sequence). The CDR3 protein is CASSPQGAVKLFF. CDR3 DNA: TGTGCCAGTAGCCCCCAAGGGGCGGTAAAACTGTTTTTT.

There are many counts of this clone. This chain joins TRBV12-3 or TRBV12-4 and TRBJ2-3, with D unclear. The CDR3 is 13 residues long. The V end lost 7 bases, the J end lost 0 bases, and 8 bases lay between the germline ends. The CDR3 coding sequence is TGTGCCAGCACTCTGACCAGCACAGATACGCAGTATTTT. Translating it yields CASTLTSTDTQYF.

This clone showed up many times. This CDR3 reads CASSPGLAGGDNEQFF. The CDR3 nucleotides read TGTGCCAGCAGCCCAGGACTAGCGGGAGGGGACAATGAGCAGTTCTTC. The chain joins TRBV7-2 to TRBJ2-1; 15 bases align to TRBD2. Germline V gives CDR1 SGHTA, CDR2 FQGNSA. This CDR3 is 16 amino acids long. The trim removed 5 bases at V and 5 bases at J, leaving 4 bases unmatched.

This clone was seen many times. This chain joins TRBV20-1 and TRBJ2-5; TRBD2 matches 9 bases. The CDR3 contains 15 residues. The germline CDR1 and CDR2 sequences are DFQATT and SNEGSKA (reference sequence). V dropped 3 bases and J dropped 1; count of bases not matched to a gene: 6. This CDR3 reads CSASGAGGGQETQYF. CDR3 nucleotides: TGCAGTGCTAGCGGAGCGGGGGGCGGCCAAGAGACCCAGTACTTC.

The chain recombines TRBV30 with TRBJ1-1; D not resolved. Trimming pared 3 bases from V and 0 bases from J, leaving 5 bases between. Germline V gene lookup returns CDR1 GTSNPN and CDR2 SVGIG (reference sequence). CDR3 size: 12 residues. The CDR3 loop is CAWSIVNTEAFF. The DNA for the CDR3 is TGTGCCTGGAGCATAGTGAACACTGAAGCTTTCTTT.

This clone was seen ten or more times. The chain uses TRBV3-1 and TRBJ1-2, with a weak D call TRBD1 (5 bases). Germline values: CDR1 LGHDT, CDR2 YNNKEL (reference sequence). V was clipped by 4 bases and J by 8 bases, with 20 bases between them. The length of the CDR3 is 15 residues. The CDR3 DNA is TGTGCCAGCAGCCCCTCCCAGACAGTTTTGAGAGGCTACACCTTC. Amino acids: CASSPSQTVLRGYTF.

This clone has at least ten counts. This chain links TRBV6-1 with TRBJ1-1, with D tentatively TRBD1 (5 bases). Germline V lookup: CDR1 MNHNS, CDR2 SASEGT. The CDR3 sequence is 14 residues long. With 4 bases removed from V and 4 bases from J, the gap between germline ends came to 13 bases. Here the CDR3 reads CASSGNQGFTEAFF. The CDR3 bases are TGTGCCAGCAGTGGAAACCAGGGTTTCACTGAAGCTTTCTTT.

This clone is medium-sized in the sample. The chain has TRBV6-1 and TRBJ2-1, with D perhaps matching TRBD1 or TRBD2 (6 bases each). Germline CDR1 reads MNHNS; CDR2 reads SASEGT. The V end lost 6 bases, the J end lost 8 bases, and 17 bases lay between the germline ends. The CDR3 extends over 14 amino acids. The CDR3 here is CASRGGPGAYEQFF. CDR3 coding DNA: TGTGCCAGCAGGGGGGGACCGGGGGCCTATGAGCAGTTCTTC.